What follows are 25 T cell receptor beta chains derived from one specimen sequenced in a study of beta chain features in type 1 diabetes. Study-wide points: In all four CD4+ subsets, TCRB CDR3 length was significantly, moderately reduced in type 1 diabetes.

The antigens of these receptors remain unknown. The study reverse transcribed the entire isolated RNA, so it sequenced expressed TCRB transcripts. Assay: immunoSEQ multiplex PCR; the TCRdb copy retains only in-frame clones and omits some. The repertoire holds 300,000 to 450,000 clones, with 10% to 15% as singletons. Sequenced material: naive CD4+ T cells from blood. These receptors were obtained from a woman in her late teens or twenties with type 1 diabetes.

This clone was counted only a few times. The chain carries TRBV10-3 and TRBJ2-1, with TRBD1 as a possible D gene (6 bases). The CDR3 spans 13 residues. Germline CDR1 is ENHRY and CDR2 is SYGVKD. V was shortened by 3 bases and J by 7 bases, with 10 bases between the two germline ends. DNA of the CDR3: TGTGCCATCAGTGAAGTGGGGGCTAATGAGCAGTTCTTC. Encoded protein: CAISEVGANEQFF.

CDR3 protein: CASSLTSTTNEQYF. CDR3 bases: TGTGCCAGCAGCTTGACGAGCACCACCAACGAGCAGTACTTC. This chain uses TRBV5-4 with TRBJ2-7; D ambiguous. The CDR3 sequence is 14 residues long. CDR1 SGHNT and CDR2 YYREEE come from the germline V gene (reference sequence). V lost 1 base and J lost 5, with 13 bases in between.

This clone was observed a few times. This rearrangement joins TRBV27 to TRBJ2-7; TRBD1 aligns across 8 bases. The V and J ends lost 3 bases and 1 base, in that order; junction bases with no gene match: 5. The germline V gene has CDR1 MNHEY and CDR2 SMNVEV (reference sequence). The CDR3 is made up of 15 amino acids. The CDR3 coding sequence is TGTGCCAGCAGTTTGGGCAGGGGGCGTTCCTACGAGCAGTACTTC. Translated: CASSLGRGRSYEQYF.

V usage is TRBV18 and J usage is TRBJ1-1; 8 positions match TRBD1. The V segment lost 3 bases and the J segment 9 bases; nucleotides outside the gene matches: 9. Germline values: CDR1 KGHSH, CDR2 LQKENI. The CDR3 totals 14 residues. DNA for the CDR3: TGTGCCAGCTCACCTCAGGACAGGGTAGGCAAAGCTTTCTTT. Amino acid sequence: CASSPQDRVGKAFF.

This clone appeared a few times. The chain recombines TRBV18 with TRBJ2-2; D gene ambiguous. This CDR3 comprises 15 residues. CDR1 is KGHSH and CDR2 is LQKENI in the germline V gene. V was shortened by 3 bases and J by 4 bases, with 12 bases between the two germline ends. CDR3 in DNA: TGTGCCAGCTCACCGCGGCACGTTAGCACCGGGGAGCTGTTTTTT. It encodes CASSPRHVSTGELFF.

This clone showed up just a few times. The chain is built from TRBV5-1 and TRBJ2-6; 7 positions match TRBD2. The germline V gene has CDR1 SGHRS and CDR2 YFSETQ. This CDR3 spans 17 amino acids. J gave up 0 bases and V 0 bases, and 3 bases lay outside the gene matches. CDR3 region: CASSLVGGISGANVLTF. The CDR3 region has the DNA TGCGCCAGCAGCTTGGTCGGGGGGATCTCTGGGGCCAACGTCCTGACTTTC.

This rearrangement joins TRBV9 to TRBJ2-7; D possibly corresponds to TRBD2 (6 bases). CDR1 SGDLS and CDR2 YYNGEE come from the germline V gene. V was clipped by 5 bases and J by 1 base, with 16 bases between them. The CDR3 spans 15 residues. The CDR3, as DNA: TGTGCCAGCAGTCAGGGTAGGGACTTATCCTACGAGCAGTACTTC. As protein: CASSQGRDLSYEQYF.

The chain is built from TRBV10-3 and TRBJ2-5, with 8 bases fitting TRBD2. After removal of 3 bases from V and 5 bases from J, the junction contained 5 bases not matched to a gene. The CDR3 runs to 14 residues. Germline CDR1 ENHRY, CDR2 SYGVKD. For the CDR3, the DNA is TGTGCCATCAGTGACCCCCGGGAGGGGGAGACCCAGTACTTC. This gives the protein CAISDPREGETQYF.

This clone was seen a few times. The chain has TRBV4-3 and TRBJ2-3, with 7 bases aligning to TRBD2. The CDR3 runs to 13 residues. V lost 0 bases, J lost 8 bases, and 2 bases stayed unmatched. Per germline, CDR1 LGHNA and CDR2 YSLEER. The CDR3 sequence: CASSQDREGTQYF. The DNA for the CDR3 is TGCGCCAGCAGCCAAGATAGGGAGGGTACGCAGTATTTT.

Only a few counts were recorded for this clone. This chain joins TRBV29-1 and TRBJ1-2; D is uncertain. Trimming removed 3 bases at V and 4 bases at J, with 6 bases between. Germline lookup yields CDR1 SQVTM and CDR2 ANQGSEA. The CDR3 contains 11 residues. The CDR3 protein is CSVDYSYGYTF. The CDR3 DNA follows: TGCAGCGTTGACTACAGCTATGGCTACACCTTC.

This clone was detected only a few times. The rearrangement uses TRBV7-2 and TRBJ1-1; TRBD1 agrees at 9 bases. This CDR3 has 15 amino acids. V dropped 2 bases and J dropped 1; count of bases not matched to a gene: 2. CDR1 and CDR2 (germline): SGHTA, FQGNSA. The DNA of the CDR3 is TGTGCCAGCAGCTTAAACAGGGGGCCGAACACTGAAGCTTTCTTT. It encodes CASSLNRGPNTEAFF.

The table lists this clone with a few counts. The rearrangement joins TRBV10-3 to TRBJ2-3, with TRBD1 identical over 8 bases. V shed 10 bases and J 2 bases; nucleotides not matched to a gene: 5. Germline CDR1 is ENHRY and CDR2 is SYGVKD. The CDR3 runs 13 residues. The CDR3, as DNA: TGTGCCAGCTCGGGACAGGCCACAGATACGCAGTATTTT. It is translated as CASSGQATDTQYF.

The V gene is TRBV7-2, the J gene TRBJ2-7; D is ambiguous. The CDR3 length is 14 residues. The germline V and J ends were trimmed by 0 bases and 3 bases, with 9 bases remaining between them. Germline V gives CDR1 SGHTA, CDR2 FQGNSA. The CDR3 DNA sequence: TGTGCCAGCAGCTTAGCGTACAGATACTACGAGCAGTACTTC. Residues: CASSLAYRYYEQYF.

Only a few counts were recorded for this clone. The same CDR3 arises from other DNA sequences in this sample as well. This rearrangement joins TRBV30 to TRBJ2-1; tentative D call: TRBD2 (6 bases). Trimming removed 0 bases from V and 1 base from J, with 7 bases in between. The CDR3 totals 14 residues. The germline gives CDR1 GTSNPN, CDR2 SVGIG (reference sequence). The CDR3 region is CAWSVGGSYNEQFF. In DNA, the CDR3 is TGTGCCTGGAGTGTGGGAGGTTCCTACAATGAGCAGTTCTTC.

The chain carries TRBV11-1 and TRBJ1-1, with a weak D call TRBD1 (5 bases). The CDR3 is 14 residues long. V lost 1 base, J lost 5 bases, and 11 bases lay in between. CDR1 is SGHAT, CDR2 FQDESV, per germline (reference sequence). The CDR3 nucleotides read TGTGCCAGCAGCTTAGGCAGGGTTGGAACTGAAGCTTTCTTT. Translating gives CASSLGRVGTEAFF.

CDR3 in DNA: TGCGCCAGCACTCCGACTAGCGCGTTTTTCTCTGGGGCCAACGTCCTGACTTTC. It is translated as CASTPTSAFFSGANVLTF. The chain couples TRBV5-1 to TRBJ2-6, with 8 bases matching TRBD2. Germline V gene sequence: CDR1 SGHRS, CDR2 YFSETQ. The CDR3 length is 18 residues. The V gene end was trimmed by 6 bases and the J gene end by 0 bases; junction bases not matched to a gene: 11.

The V gene is TRBV29-1, the J gene TRBJ1-3; possible D gene TRBD1, 6 bases. The CDR3 extends over 13 amino acids. Germline V gives CDR1 SQVTM, CDR2 ANQGSEA. The V end was cut by 1 base, the J end by 4 bases, with 8 bases between. The CDR3 DNA reads as TGCAGCGTTGAAGGAGGGGGAGGAAACACCATATATTTT. Protein sequence: CSVEGGGGNTIYF.

Only a few counts were recorded for this clone. V and J are TRBV7-2 and TRBJ2-7; 10 bases map to TRBD2. CDR1 and CDR2 (germline): SGHTA, FQGNSA. The CDR3 runs to 15 residues. With V trimmed by 8 bases and J by 3 bases, 10 bases remained unmatched. The CDR3 loop reads CASRLTSGMVYEQYF. Here the CDR3 DNA reads TGTGCCAGCCGACTTACTAGCGGGATGGTCTACGAGCAGTACTTC. The full variable domain, its missing parts supplied by reference TRBV7-2 and TRBJ2-7, is GAGVSQSPSNKVTEKGKDVELRCDPISGHTALYWYRQSLGQGLEFLIYFQGNSAPDKSGLPSDRFSAERTGGSVSTLTIQRTQQEDSAVYLCASRLTSGMVYEQYFGPGTRLTVT.

This clone was counted between two and nine times. The rearrangement joins TRBV7-9 to TRBJ2-2; 7 nucleotides match TRBD2. Germline CDR1 and CDR2: SEHNR and FQNEAQ (reference sequence). CDR3 length: 15 amino acids. Trimming cost V 8 bases and J 0 bases; bases outside gene matches: 6. In DNA form, the CDR3 reads TGTGCCAGCGGATCGAGCGGGACGAACACCGGGGAGCTGTTTTTT. As protein: CASGSSGTNTGELFF.

This clone was counted a few times. This chain connects TRBV9 to TRBJ2-1; 11 positions agree with TRBD2. CDR3 length equals 16 residues. The germline V gene has CDR1 SGDLS and CDR2 YYNGEE. V lost 4 bases to trimming and J lost 0 bases; unmatched junction nucleotides: 3. The CDR3 DNA reads TGTGCCAGCAGCCTTACTAGCGGGAGCTCCTACAATGAGCAGTTCTTC. Its translation: CASSLTSGSSYNEQFF.

The chain uses TRBV5-1 and TRBJ2-4; TRBD1 matches at 7 bases. The ends lost 0 bases at V and 5 bases at J; junction bases unmatched: 2. The length of the CDR3 is 14 residues. Germline V gene lookup returns CDR1 SGHRS and CDR2 YFSETQ. CDR3: CASSLDRGENIQYF. The CDR3 DNA reads TGCGCCAGCAGCTTGGACAGGGGCGAAAACATTCAGTACTTC.

The genes are TRBV19 and TRBJ1-2; 8 bases are shared with TRBD1. This CDR3 is built from 15 residues. Germline V gene lookup returns CDR1 LNHDA and CDR2 SQIVND (reference sequence). With 4 bases clipped from V and 1 base from J, the junction kept 5 bases outside the gene matches. DNA of the CDR3: TGTGCCAGTAGTACCCGGGACAGGAATAACTATGGCTACACCTTC. This sequence encodes CASSTRDRNNYGYTF.

This chain connects TRBV7-3 to TRBJ2-5, with 13 bases fitting TRBD2. The CDR3 is made up of 15 amino acids. The V and J ends lost 6 bases and 6 bases, in that order; junction bases with no gene match: 7. Germline CDR1 SGHTA, CDR2 FQGTGA. CDR3 amino acids: CASRTGTSGTKTQYF. CDR3 in DNA: TGTGCCAGCAGGACCGGGACTAGCGGGACAAAGACCCAGTACTTC.

This clone has more than one count but fewer than ten. V is TRBV29-1 and J is TRBJ1-3; the D is unclear. The V end lost 3 bases, the J end lost 9 bases, and 12 bases lay between the germline ends. Per the germline V gene, CDR1 is SQVTM and CDR2 is ANQGSEA. The CDR3 is 12 residues long. CDR3 protein: CSVDFPRGTIYF. The CDR3 nucleotides are TGCAGCGTTGATTTTCCCCGGGGCACCATATATTTT.

This clone was observed a handful of times. The V call is TRBV18, the J call TRBJ2-1; 10 bases are shared with TRBD2. The germline gives CDR1 KGHSH, CDR2 LQKENI. This CDR3 comprises 14 residues. V lost 3 bases to trimming and J lost 9 bases; unmatched junction nucleotides: 5. CDR3 DNA: TGTGCCAGCTCACCGCCGGGACTAGCGAGTGAGCAGTTCTTC. Encoded protein: CASSPPGLASEQFF.